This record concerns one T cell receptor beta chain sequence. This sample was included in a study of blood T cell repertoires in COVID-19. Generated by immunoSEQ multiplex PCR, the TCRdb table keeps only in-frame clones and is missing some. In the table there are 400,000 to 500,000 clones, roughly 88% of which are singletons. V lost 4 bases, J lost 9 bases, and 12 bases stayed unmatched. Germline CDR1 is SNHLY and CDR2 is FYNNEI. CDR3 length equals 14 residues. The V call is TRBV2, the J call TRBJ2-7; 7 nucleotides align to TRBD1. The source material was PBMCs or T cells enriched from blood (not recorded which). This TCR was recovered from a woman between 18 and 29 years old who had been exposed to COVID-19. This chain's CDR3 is CASSAGTARTGQYF. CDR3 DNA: TGTGCCAGCAGTGCCGGGACAGCCCGAACCGGGCAGTACTTC.